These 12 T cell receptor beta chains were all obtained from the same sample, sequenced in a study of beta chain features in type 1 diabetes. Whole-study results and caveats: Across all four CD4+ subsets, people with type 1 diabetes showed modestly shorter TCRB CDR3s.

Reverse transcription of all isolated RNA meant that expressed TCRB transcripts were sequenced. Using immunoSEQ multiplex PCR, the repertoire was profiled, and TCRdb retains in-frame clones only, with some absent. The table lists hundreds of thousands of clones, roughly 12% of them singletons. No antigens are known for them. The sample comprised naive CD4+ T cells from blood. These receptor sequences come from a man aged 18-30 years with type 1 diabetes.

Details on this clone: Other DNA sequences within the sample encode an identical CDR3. CDR3 sequence (DNA): TGCAGTGCGACAGACAATGAGCAGTTCTTC. It is translated as CSATDNEQFF. The chain links TRBV20-1 to TRBJ2-1; D perhaps matches TRBD1 (5 bases). Germline CDR1 and CDR2: DFQATT and SNEGSKA (reference sequence). The V end lost 6 bases, the J end lost 5 bases, and 5 bases lay between the germline ends. The CDR3 has 10 amino acids.

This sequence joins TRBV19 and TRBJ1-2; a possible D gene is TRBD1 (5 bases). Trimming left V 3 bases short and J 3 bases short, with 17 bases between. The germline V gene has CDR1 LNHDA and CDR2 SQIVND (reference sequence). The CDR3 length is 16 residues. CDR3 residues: CASSISPPGGDYGYTF. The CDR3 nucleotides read TGTGCCAGTAGTATTTCCCCCCCCGGGGGAGACTATGGCTACACCTTC.

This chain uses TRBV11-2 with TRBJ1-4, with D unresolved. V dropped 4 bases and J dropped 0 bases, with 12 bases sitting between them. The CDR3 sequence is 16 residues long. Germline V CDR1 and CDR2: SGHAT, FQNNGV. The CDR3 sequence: CASSSWTGATNEKLFF. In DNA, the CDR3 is TGTGCCAGCAGCTCCTGGACGGGAGCAACTAATGAAAAACTGTTTTTT.

CDR3 in DNA: TGTGCCACCAGCAGAGCACATAACCGGGCCTCCTACGAGCAGTACTTC. Amino acids: CATSRAHNRASYEQYF. The chain couples TRBV15 to TRBJ2-7; D gene unclear. The CDR3 loop spans 16 amino acids. Per the germline V gene, CDR1 is LNHNV and CDR2 is YYDKDF (reference sequence). The V end was cut by 1 base, the J end by 0 bases, with 13 bases between. Full variable domain (remainder filled in from reference TRBV15 and TRBJ2-7): DAMVIQNPRYQVTQFGKPVTLSCSQTLNHNVMYWYQQKSSQAPKLLFHYYDKDFNNEADTPDNFQSRRPNTSFCFLDIRSPGLGDTAMYLCATSRAHNRASYEQYFGPGTRLTVT.

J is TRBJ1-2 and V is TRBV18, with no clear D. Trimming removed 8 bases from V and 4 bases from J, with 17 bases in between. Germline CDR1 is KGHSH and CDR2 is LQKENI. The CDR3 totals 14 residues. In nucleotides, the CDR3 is TGTGCCAGCACCTCCCCTGTGGCAGCCTATGGCTACACCTTC. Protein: CASTSPVAAYGYTF.

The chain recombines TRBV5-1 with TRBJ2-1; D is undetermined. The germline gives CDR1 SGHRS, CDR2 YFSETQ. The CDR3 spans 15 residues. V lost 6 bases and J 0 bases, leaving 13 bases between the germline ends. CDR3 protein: CASTSSPSSYNEQFF. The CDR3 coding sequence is TGCGCCAGCACATCTTCACCGAGCTCCTACAATGAGCAGTTCTTC. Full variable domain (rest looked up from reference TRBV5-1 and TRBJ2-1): KAGVTQTPRYLIKTRGQQVTLSCSPISGHRSVSWYQQTPGQGLQFLFEYFSETQRNKGNFPGRFSGRQFSNSRSEMNVSTLELGDSALYLCASTSSPSSYNEQFFGPGTRLTVL.

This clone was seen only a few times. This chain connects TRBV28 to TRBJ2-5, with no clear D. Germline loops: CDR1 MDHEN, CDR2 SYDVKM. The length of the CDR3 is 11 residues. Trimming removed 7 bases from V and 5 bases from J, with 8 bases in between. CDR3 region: CASNLRETQYF. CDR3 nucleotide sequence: TGTGCCAGCAACCTTAGGGAGACCCAGTACTTC.

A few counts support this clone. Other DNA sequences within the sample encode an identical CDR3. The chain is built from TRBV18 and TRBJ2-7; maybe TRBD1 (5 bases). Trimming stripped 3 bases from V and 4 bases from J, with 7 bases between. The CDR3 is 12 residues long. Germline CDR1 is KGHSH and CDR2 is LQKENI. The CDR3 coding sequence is TGTGCCAGCTCACCTGGGGCTTACGAGCAGTACTTC. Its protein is CASSPGAYEQYF.

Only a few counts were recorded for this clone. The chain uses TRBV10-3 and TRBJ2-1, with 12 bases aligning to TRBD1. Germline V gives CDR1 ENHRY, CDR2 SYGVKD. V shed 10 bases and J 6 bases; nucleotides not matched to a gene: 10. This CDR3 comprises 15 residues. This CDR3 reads CATSTGQGAANEQFF. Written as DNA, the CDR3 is TGTGCCACCTCTACGGGACAGGGGGCAGCCAATGAGCAGTTCTTC.

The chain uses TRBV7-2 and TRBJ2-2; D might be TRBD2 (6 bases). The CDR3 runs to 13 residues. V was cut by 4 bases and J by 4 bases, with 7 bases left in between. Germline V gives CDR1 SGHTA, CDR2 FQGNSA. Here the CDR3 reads CASSSGLTGELFF. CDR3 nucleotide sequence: TGTGCCAGCAGCTCGGGACTCACCGGGGAGCTGTTTTTT.

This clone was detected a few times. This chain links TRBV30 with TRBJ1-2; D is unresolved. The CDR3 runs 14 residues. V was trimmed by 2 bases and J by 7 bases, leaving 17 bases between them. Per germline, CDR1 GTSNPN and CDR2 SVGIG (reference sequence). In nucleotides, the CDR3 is TGTGCCTGGAGTTTAGAAACCGGGCGTGGTGGCTACACCTTC. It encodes CAWSLETGRGGYTF.

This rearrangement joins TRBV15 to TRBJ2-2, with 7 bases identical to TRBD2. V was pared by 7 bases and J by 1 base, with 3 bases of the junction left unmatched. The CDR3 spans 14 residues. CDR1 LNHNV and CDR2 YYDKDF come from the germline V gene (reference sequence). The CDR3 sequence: CATTRTRNTGELFF. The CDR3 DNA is TGTGCCACCACCAGGACTAGGAACACCGGGGAGCTGTTTTTT.